These 29 T cell receptor beta chains share one sample of origin, sequenced in a study. TCRdb reprocessed the 5' RACE reads via MiXCR and lists one record per CDR3 protein. The data contain tens of thousands of distinct CDR3 sequences, around 28% of them seen just once; the ten biggest clones take up 2.1%. The sample taken for sequencing was naive CD4+ T cells sorted from blood. As to subset: naive CD4+ T cells, CD4+CD45RA+CD25-. Receptors were obtained from a female donor with breast cancer.

On this clonotype: A read error may explain this, as a much larger clone is one base away. No conserved phenylalanine or tryptophan ends this CDR3, so it is likely a read error. This sequence joins TRBV4-1 and TRBJ1-1, with D maybe TRBD1 (6 bases). The germline V and J ends were trimmed by 4 bases and 4 bases, with 10 bases remaining between them. Germline V gives CDR1 MGHRA, CDR2 YSYEKL. The CDR3 runs 13 residues. CDR3 DNA: TGCGCCAGCAGCCGTGGACAGAGCACTGAAGCTTTCCTT. Protein: CASSRGQSTEAFL.

Only a few counts were recorded for this clonotype. V usage is TRBV9 and J usage is TRBJ2-3, with D possibly matching TRBD2 (6 bases). Per germline, CDR1 SGDLS and CDR2 YYNGEE. The ends were cut back, 0 bases at V and 6 bases at J, with 11 bases in the middle. CDR3 length: 14 amino acids. Here the CDR3 DNA reads TGTGCCAGCAGCGTAGAGGGAGGAGGGGATACGCAGTATTTT. As protein: CASSVEGGGDTQYF. Complete variable domain (other parts from reference TRBV9 and TRBJ2-3): DSGVTQTPKHLITATGQRVTLRCSPRSGDLSVYWYQQSLDQGLQFLIQYYNGEERAKGNILERFSAQQFPDLHSELNLSSLELGDSALYFCASSVEGGGDTQYFGPGTRLTVL.

A note on this clonotype: Germline and junction disagree at one end, which may indicate a read error. J is TRBJ2-7 and V is TRBV6-5; either TRBD1 or TRBD2 may supply D (5 bases each). CDR1 and CDR2 (germline): MNHEY, SVGAGI. The CDR3 consists of 19 residues. The chain's CDR3 is CASSHTGTPRDPEPYGQYF. CDR3 DNA sequence: TGTGCCAGCAGCCATACCGGGACGCCCAGGGACCCCGAGCCCTACGGGCAGTACTTC.

This clonotype was seen more than once but under ten times. V gene TRBV19 combines with J gene TRBJ1-3; D might be TRBD1 (6 bases). Trimming removed 10 bases at V and 0 bases at J, with 10 bases between. Germline V lookup: CDR1 LNHDA, CDR2 SQIVND (reference sequence). The CDR3 runs to 13 residues. CDR3 DNA: TGTGCCACTGGACAGCGCTCTGGAAACACCATATATTTT. Amino acids: CATGQRSGNTIYF.

This clonotype was picked up a small number of times. The chain is built from TRBV28 and TRBJ2-1, with D perhaps TRBD1 or TRBD2 (5 bases each). The V gene lost 6 bases and the J gene lost 6 bases, with 9 bases spanning the gap. The CDR3 is 12 amino acids. Germline V gene lookup returns CDR1 MDHEN and CDR2 SYDVKM. CDR3 DNA sequence: TGTGCCAGCAGGGGGACGATCAATGAGCAGTTCTTC. Protein product: CASRGTINEQFF.

Comments on this clonotype: One end of the junction fails to match germline, which may point to a read error. Written as DNA, the CDR3 is TGCGCCAGCCGCTTGGATAGGGCGGATCAGCCCCAGCATTTT. Translated, it gives CASRLDRADQPQHF. The chain joins TRBV5-1 to TRBJ1-5, with D unresolved. This CDR3 has 14 amino acids. Germline V gene data show CDR1 as SGHRS and CDR2 as YFSETQ.

The chain links TRBV6-5 to TRBJ2-2, with D unresolved. In germline, CDR1 is MNHEY, CDR2 SVGAGI. The CDR3 contains 13 residues. V was pared by 7 bases and J by 4 bases, with 10 bases between. The CDR3 DNA reads as TGTGCCAGCAAGGAAGTAGGCACCGGGGAGCTGTTTTTT. Translating gives CASKEVGTGELFF.

The rearrangement links TRBV20-1 to TRBJ1-4; D is ambiguous. The ends were cut back, 6 bases at V and 0 bases at J, with 11 bases in the middle. The CDR3 loop spans 14 amino acids. The germline gives CDR1 DFQATT, CDR2 SNEGSKA (reference sequence). CDR3 DNA sequence: TGCAGTGCGTCCCCCGGCTCAACTAATGAAAAACTGTTTTTT. Its protein product is CSASPGSTNEKLFF.

This clonotype was seen more than once but under ten times. V usage is TRBV7-9 and J usage is TRBJ2-7; 8 nucleotides match TRBD1. Germline lookup yields CDR1 SEHNR and CDR2 FQNEAQ (reference sequence). There are 14 residues in the CDR3. Losses at the gene ends were 5 bases for V and 2 bases for J; bases not matched to a gene: 5. The CDR3 loop is CASSPEQGAYEQYF. The CDR3, as DNA: TGTGCCAGCAGCCCAGAACAGGGGGCCTACGAGCAGTACTTC. Full variable domain (rest looked up from reference TRBV7-9 and TRBJ2-7): DTGVSQNPRHKITKRGQNVTFRCDPISEHNRLYWYRQTLGQGPEFLTYFQNEAQLEKSRLLSDRFSAERPKGSFSTLEIQRTEQGDSAMYLCASSPEQGAYEQYFGPGTRLTVT.

This clonotype is medium-sized in the sample. The chain employs TRBV7-3 and TRBJ2-3; D uncertain. This CDR3 has 11 residues. Trimming pared 3 bases from V and 5 bases from J, leaving 3 bases between. Germline assignment: CDR1 SGHTA and CDR2 FQGTGA. In nucleotides, the CDR3 is TGTGCCAGCAGCTTCGGAGATACGCAGTATTTT. It specifies CASSFGDTQYF.

V usage is TRBV5-1 and J usage is TRBJ1-1; 7 bases align to TRBD1. J lost 5 bases, V lost 1 base, and 5 bases had no gene match. CDR3 length equals 14 residues. The germline V gene encodes CDR1 SGHRS and CDR2 YFSETQ. In DNA, the CDR3 is TGCGCCAGCAGCTTGACAGGGGCGAGAACTGAAGCTTTCTTT. Its protein is CASSLTGARTEAFF.

In its sample, this clonotype was seen many times. The genes are TRBV7-9 and TRBJ2-1, with 7 bases that match TRBD2. This CDR3 is 11 amino acids long. The V gene's germline CDR1 is SEHNR and CDR2 FQNEAQ (reference sequence). V shed 5 bases and J 15 bases; nucleotides not matched to a gene: 7. The CDR3 spells CASSKGGDPFF. The CDR3 nucleotides are TGTGCCAGCAGCAAGGGAGGGGACCCGTTCTTC.

The chain has TRBV7-9 and TRBJ1-2; the D gene is possibly TRBD1 (6 bases). The CDR3 is made up of 13 amino acids. Trimming took 3 bases from V and 3 from J, leaving 8 bases between them. The germline V gene has CDR1 SEHNR and CDR2 FQNEAQ (reference sequence). Written as DNA, the CDR3 is TGTGCCAGCAGCTTTACAGGGTACTATGGCTACACCTTC. Protein sequence: CASSFTGYYGYTF.

The gene calls are TRBV6-5 and TRBJ2-7, with 7 bases aligning to TRBD1. V lost 1 base to trimming and J lost 3 bases; unmatched junction nucleotides: 6. The CDR3 runs to 15 residues. CDR1 and CDR2 (germline): MNHEY, SVGAGI. CDR3 sequence: CASSYFPGTDYEQYF. The DNA for the CDR3 is TGTGCCAGCAGTTACTTTCCCGGGACAGACTACGAGCAGTACTTC.

This rearrangement joins TRBV7-3 to TRBJ2-2; tentatively, D is TRBD1 or TRBD2 (5 bases each). The CDR3 is 15 residues long. The V end was cut by 5 bases, the J end by 2 bases, with 12 bases between. The V gene's germline CDR1 is SGHTA and CDR2 FQGTGA. The chain's CDR3 is CASSRGPDNTGELFF. The CDR3 DNA sequence: TGTGCCAGCAGCCGGGGACCAGACAACACCGGGGAGCTGTTTTTT.

This clonotype was detected only a few times. The chain uses TRBV20-1 and TRBJ2-3; possibly TRBD2 for D (6 bases). CDR3 length: 13 residues. The germline gives CDR1 DFQATT, CDR2 SNEGSKA (reference sequence). The CDR3 reads CAGSPASTDTQYF. CDR3 DNA: TGCGCCGGGAGCCCCGCGAGCACAGATACGCAGTATTTT.

This clonotype appeared a few times. The V and J genes are TRBV6-2 or TRBV6-3 and TRBJ2-7; TRBD2 is a possible D gene (6 bases). Germline V gene lookup returns CDR1 MNHEY and CDR2 SVGEGT. V was clipped by 2 bases and J by 2 bases, with 13 bases between them. The CDR3 is 15 amino acids. DNA of the CDR3: TGTGCCAGCAGTTACAGAAATAGCGGAGCCTACGAGCAGTACTTC. Translating it yields CASSYRNSGAYEQYF.

V gene TRBV20-1 combines with J gene TRBJ2-3, with 9 bases that match TRBD1. The CDR3 has 14 residues. V lost 8 bases and J lost 3; bases outside the gene matches: 9. The V gene's germline CDR1 is DFQATT and CDR2 SNEGSKA (reference sequence). The CDR3 reads CSTDRDRATDTQYF. The CDR3 DNA follows: TGCAGTACGGATCGGGACAGGGCGACAGATACGCAGTATTTT.

Comment on this clonotype: An end of the junction does not agree with germline; a read error may underlie this. Here the CDR3 reads CASSRDRDPGNTIYF. CDR3 coding DNA: TGTGCCTCCAGCAGAGATAGGGACCCAGGAAACACCATATATTTT. The chain is built from TRBV15 and TRBJ1-3; TRBD1 might be the D (5 bases). Germline V lookup: CDR1 LNHNV, CDR2 YYDKDF (reference sequence). The CDR3 length is 15 residues.

This clonotype was seen a few times. This chain connects TRBV7-8 to TRBJ1-2; no clear D gene. Deletions cut 3 bases from V and 5 bases from J, with 10 bases between. This CDR3 has 13 amino acids. CDR1 and CDR2 (germline): SGHVS, FQNEAQ. CDR3 in DNA: TGTGCCAGCAGCTTCGAATCACGATATGGCTACACCTTC. This sequence encodes CASSFESRYGYTF.

The chain employs TRBV10-1 and TRBJ2-1; no clear D. CDR3 length: 10 residues. V shed 7 bases and J shed 8 bases, with 6 bases lying between them. Germline-derived CDR1 and CDR2 are WNHNN and SYGVQD (reference sequence). As DNA, the CDR3 is TGCGCCAGCACCGCCTATGAGCAGTTCTTC. This gives the protein CASTAYEQFF.

In this sample, this clonotype turned up once. The V call is TRBV4-1, the J call TRBJ2-1, with D uncertain. The CDR3 covers 15 residues. V lost 3 bases and J lost 3, with 12 bases in between. Germline CDR1 reads MGHRA; CDR2 reads YSYEKL. DNA for the CDR3: TGCGCCAGCAGCCACCGGCTAGAAGGCTACAATGAGCAGTTCTTC. It encodes CASSHRLEGYNEQFF.

The CDR3 DNA reads TGTGCCCACCCACCGACAGGGGAGACCGGGGAGCTGTTTTTT. This codes for CAHPPTGETGELFF. The chain joins TRBV7-9 to TRBJ2-2, with 8 bases aligning to TRBD1. Losses at the gene ends were 11 bases for V and 5 bases for J; bases not matched to a gene: 10. The germline V gene has CDR1 SEHNR and CDR2 FQNEAQ (reference sequence). CDR3 size: 14 residues. Supplemented by reference TRBV7-9 and TRBJ2-2, the full variable domain reads DTGVSQNPRHKITKRGQNVTFRCDPISEHNRLYWYRQTLGQGPEFLTYFQNEAQLEKSRLLSDRFSAERPKGSFSTLEIQRTEQGDSAMYLCAHPPTGETGELFFGEGSRLTVL.

This clonotype was seen repeatedly, ten times or more. The V call is TRBV7-2, the J call TRBJ2-3; 8 positions match TRBD2. Germline-derived CDR1 and CDR2 are SGHTA and FQGNSA. This CDR3 is built from 16 residues. With 1 base clipped from V and 2 bases from J, the junction kept 5 bases outside the gene matches. CDR3 protein: CASSLDSGSVTDTQYF. CDR3 bases: TGTGCCAGCAGCTTAGACAGCGGGAGTGTCACAGATACGCAGTATTTT.

This clonotype turned up a few times. The chain links TRBV29-1 to TRBJ2-5; possible D gene TRBD2, 6 bases. Germline loops: CDR1 SQVTM, CDR2 ANQGSEA. V was cut by 7 bases and J by 5 bases, with 17 bases left in between. The CDR3 is made up of 13 amino acids. CDR3 bases: TGCAGCGGCCGTTCGGGAGTGGATGAGACCCAGTACTTC. This sequence encodes CSGRSGVDETQYF.

This chain links TRBV5-1 with TRBJ2-5, with a possible D match to TRBD1 (6 bases). This CDR3 comprises 13 residues. Trimming stripped 0 bases from V and 3 bases from J, with 6 bases between. The germline V gene encodes CDR1 SGHRS and CDR2 YFSETQ. In DNA form, the CDR3 reads TGCGCCAGCAGCTTGGGGGACAAAGAGACCCAGTACTTC. Its translation: CASSLGDKETQYF.

This clonotype has a handful of counts. J is TRBJ2-7 and V is TRBV28, with D possibly matching TRBD2 (5 bases). CDR3 length: 14 residues. V gave up 7 bases and J gave up 9 bases, with 22 bases separating them. The germline V gene encodes CDR1 MDHEN and CDR2 SYDVKM. The CDR3 DNA reads as TGTGCCAGCATGGCTCTAGAAGACTACGTTGGGCAGTACTTC. Translated: CASMALEDYVGQYF.

The rearrangement uses TRBV5-6 and TRBJ2-3; D call uncertain. Germline V CDR1 and CDR2: SGHDT, YYEEEE. The CDR3 contains 17 residues. The germline V and J ends were trimmed by 4 bases and 1 base, with 19 bases remaining between them. Written as DNA, the CDR3 is TGTGCCAGCAGCCACCTCAGTTCAAGACTTGGCACAGATACGCAGTATTTT. Translating gives CASSHLSSRLGTDTQYF.

The genes are TRBV5-1 and TRBJ2-7; either TRBD1 or TRBD2 may supply D (5 bases each). Trimming pared 1 base from V and 2 bases from J, leaving 13 bases between. Germline CDR1 SGHRS, CDR2 YFSETQ. The CDR3 length is 15 residues. CDR3 sequence (DNA): TGCGCCAGCAGCTTGTTCGAGGGGCCGGCCTACGAGCAGTACTTC. It translates to CASSLFEGPAYEQYF.